The 6 T cell receptor beta chains below all came from one sample that was sequenced in a study of shared clonotypes between healthy human individuals. Repertoires were generated with immunoSEQ multiplex PCR, while TCRdb's copy carries only in-frame clones and drops some. The table lists around 1,100,000 clones, roughly 80% of them singletons. The sample taken for sequencing was memory CD4+ T cells from PBMCs. Sample subset: CD45RA-negative fraction. Receptors were obtained from a man in his late teens or twenties in good health. Some clones in this sample may be carry-over from other donors' samples.

The chain links TRBV27 to TRBJ1-1, with TRBD1 identical over 9 bases. This CDR3 is built from 15 residues. The germline V gene encodes CDR1 MNHEY and CDR2 SMNVEV (reference sequence). The J segment lost 10 bases and the V segment lost 3 bases, leaving 12 bases of the junction unmatched. The CDR3 sequence is CASSFSPGQGRPAFF. The CDR3 nucleotides read TGTGCCAGCAGTTTCTCTCCGGGACAGGGACGACCAGCTTTCTTT.

The rearrangement joins TRBV27 to TRBJ2-1; no reliable D call. CDR1 MNHEY and CDR2 SMNVEV come from the germline V gene (reference sequence). Trimming stripped 5 bases from V and 5 bases from J, with 16 bases between. This CDR3 has 15 amino acids. The CDR3 reads CASSPPTSWNNEQFF. DNA for the CDR3: TGTGCCAGCAGTCCCCCCACCAGCTGGAACAATGAGCAGTTCTTC.

CDR3 DNA sequence: TGCAGCGGCGGGGGACCGGGGAATGAGCAGTTCTTC. It translates to CSGGGPGNEQFF. The chain carries TRBV29-1 and TRBJ2-1; 7 nucleotides align to TRBD2. J was trimmed by 7 bases and V by 7 bases; bases with no gene match: 7. The CDR3 has 12 residues. Germline V gives CDR1 SQVTM, CDR2 ANQGSEA.

The V gene is TRBV18, the J gene TRBJ1-1; TRBD1 aligns across 7 bases. From germline, CDR1 is KGHSH and CDR2 LQKENI. CDR3 length equals 14 residues. The ends lost 3 bases at V and 3 bases at J; junction bases unmatched: 4. CDR3 loop: CASSPTDRDTEAFF. The CDR3 bases are TGTGCCAGCTCACCCACCGACAGGGACACTGAAGCTTTCTTT.

This chain connects TRBV5-1 to TRBJ2-7, with no clear D. The CDR3 has 15 residues. V gave up 0 bases and J gave up 3 bases, with 13 bases separating them. Per germline, CDR1 SGHRS and CDR2 YFSETQ. The chain's CDR3 is CASSLESFQYYEQYF. The CDR3 nucleotides are TGCGCCAGCAGCTTGGAGTCCTTTCAGTACTACGAGCAGTACTTC.

The J gene is TRBJ2-5, the V gene TRBV28, with TRBD2 identical over 10 bases. After removal of 2 bases from V and 7 bases from J, the junction contained 7 bases not matched to a gene. The CDR3 length is 15 residues. CDR1 is MDHEN, CDR2 SYDVKM, per germline. CDR3 amino acids: CASSLATSGAPTQYF. The CDR3 DNA is TGTGCCAGCAGTTTAGCAACTAGCGGGGCCCCGACCCAGTACTTC.